The 13 T cell receptor beta chains below come from one sample, sequenced in a study of T cells in women clearing cervical HPV infection. Clones were sequenced by immunoSEQ multiplex PCR, and TCRdb holds only the in-frame ones, with some missing. The clone table shows approximately 41,000 clones, with the ten largest holding 7.6%. Material for sequencing was blood buffy coat. These receptor sequences come from a woman aged 18-70 years with a cervical HPV16 infection that either progressed to CIN3+ or cleared (not recorded which).

To note about this clone: Sequencing ends 3 residues short of the CDR3 end; the germline J gene provides the rest. The chain is built from TRBV20-1 and TRBJ2-7; TRBD1 matches 7 bases. V dropped 3 bases and J dropped 2; count of bases not matched to a gene: 10. This CDR3 has 15 residues. The germline gives CDR1 DFQATT, CDR2 SNEGSKA (reference sequence). The CDR3 loop reads CSARGNRDSPYEQYF. The sequenced CDR3 bases are TGCAGTGCTAGGGGGAACCGGGACAGCCCCTACGAG.

A note on this clone: The read ends 3 residues before the CDR3 terminus; that terminus is restored from the germline J gene. The chain employs TRBV19 and TRBJ1-2, with 7 bases fitting TRBD1. Germline V gene sequence: CDR1 LNHDA, CDR2 SQIVND (reference sequence). There are 14 residues in the CDR3. The sequenced CDR3 bases are TGTGCCAGTAGTATAGAGGGACAGCGAGGAGGC. Translated, it gives CASSIEGQRGG. The complete CDR3 sequence is CASSIEGQRGGYTF.

With respect to this clone: The CDR3 goes on 3 residues after the read ends, and that part is filled in from the germline J gene. The rearrangement uses TRBV9 and TRBJ1-1; 11 bases are a match to TRBD1. CDR1 and CDR2 from the germline V gene are SGDLS and YYNGEE. The CDR3 has 15 amino acids. Trimming at V came to 4 bases and at J to 2 bases, leaving 4 bases not matched to a gene. The sequenced CDR3 bases are TGTGCCAGCAGCTCTAGGACAGGGGGCAACACTGAA. The encoded protein is CASSSRTGGNTE. The CDR3 in its entirety is CASSSRTGGNTEAFF.

About this clone itself: The CDR3 end falls 3 residues outside the read, so it is completed with the germline J gene. This chain joins TRBV7-9 and TRBJ1-1; D not resolved. The CDR3 sequence is 12 residues long. Between the trimmed V and J ends, which lost 4 bases and 5 bases, there was a span of 8 bases. Germline V gives CDR1 SEHNR, CDR2 FQNEAQ (reference sequence). Incomplete CDR3 DNA: TGTGCCAGCAGCTCCTCGACAACTGAA. Its protein is CASSSSTTE. The whole CDR3 is CASSSSTTEAFF. Looking up the rest from reference TRBV7-9 and TRBJ1-1 gives the full variable domain: DTGVSQNPRHKITKRGQNVTFRCDPISEHNRLYWYRQTLGQGPEFLTYFQNEAQLEKSRLLSDRFSAERPKGSFSTLEIQRTEQGDSAMYLCASSSSTTEAFFGQGTRLTVV.

Note on this clone: The read terminates 3 residues ahead of where the CDR3 ends, so the germline J gene completes it. The rearrangement joins TRBV6-1 to TRBJ2-7; 9 bases map to TRBD1. Looked up from germline, CDR1 is MNHNS and CDR2 is SASEGT. The V and J ends lost 2 bases and 2 bases, in that order; junction bases with no gene match: 4. The CDR3 loop spans 15 amino acids. The CDR3 loop is CASSEMGTGTYEQYF. The CDR3 DNA, read in part, is TGTGCCAGCAGTGAAATGGGGACAGGGACCTACGAG.

The DNA read from the CDR3 is TGTGCCAGCAGAAAGGAGGGTGGTGGCACTGAA. Translated: CASRKEGGGTE. The entire CDR3 protein reads CASRKEGGGTEAFF. The chain recombines TRBV28 with TRBJ1-1; D is unclear. The DNA ends 3 residues before the CDR3 does, and the rest of the CDR3 is filled in from the germline J gene. The CDR3 length is 14 residues. The germline gives CDR1 MDHEN, CDR2 SYDVKM. Trimming removed 6 bases at V and 4 bases at J, with 15 bases between. Complete variable domain (other parts from reference TRBV28 and TRBJ1-1): DVKVTQSSRYLVKRTGEKVFLECVQDMDHENMFWYRQDPGLGLRLIYFSYDVKMKEKGDIPEGYSVSREKKERFSLILESASTNQTSMYLCASRKEGGGTEAFFGQGTRLTVV.

Turning to this clone: The read stops 3 residues short of the end of the CDR3; the missing end is completed from the germline J gene. V is TRBV14 and J is TRBJ2-3; 11 positions match TRBD2. The J segment lost 2 bases and the V segment lost 4 bases, leaving 5 bases of the junction unmatched. In germline, CDR1 is SGHDN, CDR2 FVKESK. The CDR3 runs 16 residues. The CDR3 reads CASSLTSGGITDTQYF. The CDR3 DNA, read in part, is TGTGCCAGCAGCCTTACTAGCGGGGGAATCACAGATACG.

Comments on this clone: The read halts 3 residues ahead of the CDR3 end, with the missing end drawn from the germline J gene. The chain couples TRBV7-2 to TRBJ1-3, with no clear D. V was clipped by 7 bases and J by 0 bases, with 13 bases between them. From germline, CDR1 is SGHTA and CDR2 FQGNSA. CDR3 length: 15 residues. CDR3 bases read: TGTGCCAGCAATCCCGATTTGGCCTCTGGAAACACC. Encoded protein: CASNPDLASGNT. The full-length CDR3 reads as CASNPDLASGNTIYF.

A note on this clone: The missing CDR3 end, 3 residues past where the read stops, is filled in from the germline J gene. This chain uses TRBV7-3 with TRBJ2-5, with D perhaps TRBD1 or TRBD2 (7 bases each). The CDR3 length is 14 residues. CDR1 is SGHTA and CDR2 is FQGTGA in the germline V gene. Trimming took off 4 bases at V and 5 bases at J, with 14 bases between the two ends. CDR3 bases read: TGTGCCAGCAGCTCAGGGGGAGGGGCGGAGACC. It yields the protein CASSSGGGAET. The full CDR3 protein reads CASSSGGGAETQYF. The full variable domain, rest sourced from reference TRBV7-3 and TRBJ2-5, is GAGVSQTPSNKVTEKGKYVELRCDPISGHTALYWYRQSLGQGPEFLIYFQGTGAADDSGLPNDRFFAVRPEGSVSTLKIQRTERGDSAVYLCASSSGGGAETQYFGPGTRLLVL.

As regards this clone: The CDR3 end falls 3 residues outside the read, so it is completed with the germline J gene. The chain employs TRBV7-9 and TRBJ1-4, with 8 bases matching TRBD1. V was clipped by 5 bases and J by 5 bases; unmatched bases: 7. The germline V gene has CDR1 SEHNR and CDR2 FQNEAQ (reference sequence). The length of the CDR3 is 15 residues. CDR3 sequence: CASSPGDRKNEKLFF. Incomplete CDR3 DNA: TGTGCCAGCAGCCCCGGGGACAGGAAAAATGAAAAA.

As regards this clone: The missing CDR3 end, 3 residues past where the read stops, is filled in from the germline J gene. The chain employs TRBV7-8 and TRBJ2-3; perhaps TRBD1 as D (5 bases). V lost 3 bases and J lost 0, with 13 bases in between. Germline lookup yields CDR1 SGHVS and CDR2 FQNEAQ. The CDR3 contains 16 residues. The part of the CDR3 DNA that was read is TGTGCCAGCAGCTTGGGGCCAGAGGAGAGCACAGATACG. Protein sequence: CASSLGPEESTDT. The whole CDR3 region reads CASSLGPEESTDTQYF.

Notes on this clone: The sequence runs out 3 residues before the end of the CDR3; the remainder is reconstructed from the germline J gene. The chain uses TRBV6-1 and TRBJ1-3; D not resolved. The CDR3 length is 16 residues. V shed 2 bases and J shed 0 bases, with 11 bases lying between them. CDR1 is MNHNS and CDR2 is SASEGT in the germline V gene. The sequenced part of the CDR3 DNA is TGTGCCAGCAGTGAATTGGTTCTAAACTCTGGAAACACC. Amino acid sequence: CASSELVLNSGNT. The full-length CDR3 reads as CASSELVLNSGNTIYF.

As for this clone: The read stops 3 residues short of the end of the CDR3; the missing end is completed from the germline J gene. The chain is built from TRBV20-1 and TRBJ2-7; 9 bases are shared with TRBD1. With 7 bases clipped from V and 2 bases from J, the junction kept 6 bases outside the gene matches. Germline CDR1 DFQATT, CDR2 SNEGSKA (reference sequence). The CDR3 sequence is 13 residues long. The DNA read from the CDR3 is TGCAGTGTAGAGGGACAGGGCGCCTACGAG. It encodes CSVEGQGAYE. The CDR3 as a whole reads CSVEGQGAYEQYF.